This T cell receptor (beta chain) was obtained from a study of T cell repertoires in cytomegalovirus infection. Study background: CMV epitopes, recently identified HLA-C-restricted and well-studied HLA-B-restricted, were used. Public TCR beta signatures were indicative of both CMV infection and a matching HLA type. The study's findings and limits: Summed public TCR beta family frequency identified CMV carriers bearing the relevant HLA. Predominance within the ex vivo response was attributable to HLA-C-restricted CMV-specific TCR beta clonotypes.

A few counts support this clonotype. What it binds is unknown. The CDR3 loop spans 14 amino acids. Germline CDR1 reads MNHNS; CDR2 reads SASEGT. Trimming removed 3 bases at V and 7 bases at J, with 10 bases between. MiXCR was run by TCRdb on the reads, yielding one entry per CDR3 protein. The repertoire includes about 890,000 distinct CDR3 sequences, roughly a third of them detected once, and 10% to 15% sits in the top ten. V and J are TRBV6-1 and TRBJ1-6; TRBD1 might be the D (5 bases). The source of this sequence is a human donor in good health (CMV status not recorded). Some clones in this sample may be carry-over from other donors' samples. The sample here was cultured CD8+ T cells from PBMCs, taken from culture after CMV antigen stimulation. The CDR3 DNA reads TGTGCCAGCAGTGAGTGGGACGGGAATTCACCCCTCCACTTT. This gives the protein CASSEWDGNSPLHF.